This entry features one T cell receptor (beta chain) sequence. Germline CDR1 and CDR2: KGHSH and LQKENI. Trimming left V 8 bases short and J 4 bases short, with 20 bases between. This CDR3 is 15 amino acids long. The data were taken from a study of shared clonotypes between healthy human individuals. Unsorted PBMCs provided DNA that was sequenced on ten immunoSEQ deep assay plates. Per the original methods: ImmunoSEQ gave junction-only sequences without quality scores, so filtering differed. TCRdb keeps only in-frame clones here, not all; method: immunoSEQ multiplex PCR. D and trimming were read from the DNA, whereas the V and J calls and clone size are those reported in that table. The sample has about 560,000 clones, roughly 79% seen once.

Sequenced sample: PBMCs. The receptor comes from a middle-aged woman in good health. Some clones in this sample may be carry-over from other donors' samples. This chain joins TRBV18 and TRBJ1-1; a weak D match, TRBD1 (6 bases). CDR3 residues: CASAGSAGQTTEAFF. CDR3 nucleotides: TGTGCCAGCGCAGGGAGCGCTGGACAGACCACTGAAGCTTTCTTT.